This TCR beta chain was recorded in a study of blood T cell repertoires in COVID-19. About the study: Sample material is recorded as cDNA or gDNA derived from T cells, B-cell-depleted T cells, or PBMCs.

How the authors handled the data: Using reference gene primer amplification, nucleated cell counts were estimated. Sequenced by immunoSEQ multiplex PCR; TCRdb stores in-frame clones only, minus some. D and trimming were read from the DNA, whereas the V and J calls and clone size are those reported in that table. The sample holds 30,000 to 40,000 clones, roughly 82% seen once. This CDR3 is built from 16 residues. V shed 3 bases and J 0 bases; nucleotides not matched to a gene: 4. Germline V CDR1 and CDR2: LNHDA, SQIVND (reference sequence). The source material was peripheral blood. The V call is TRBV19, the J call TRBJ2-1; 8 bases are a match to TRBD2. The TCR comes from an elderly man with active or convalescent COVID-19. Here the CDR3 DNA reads TGTGCCAGTAGTATTGGACGGGGGGGCTCCTACAATGAGCAGTTCTTC. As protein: CASSIGRGGSYNEQFF.